This T cell receptor (beta chain) was sequenced during a study of T cell changes during pregnancy in multiple sclerosis. Germline values: CDR1 SNHLY, CDR2 FYNNEI. The CDR3 spans 14 residues. Only in-frame clones appear in the TCRdb table, and some are missing; sequencing was by immunoSEQ multiplex PCR. The sample has around 95,000 clones; 90% to 95% are singletons. The TCR was taken from a female donor in good health, enrolled as a control in a pregnancy study. The sample consisted of peripheral blood, taken after pregnancy. The chain recombines TRBV2 with TRBJ2-5, with D maybe TRBD1 (5 bases). The assigned J gene may be wrong: the sequence end matches TRBJ2-7 better. The CDR3 is CASRRGREGYEQYF. As DNA, the CDR3 is TGTGCCAGCAGGCGCGGCAGGGAAGGCTACGAGCAGTACTTC.